The present T cell receptor beta chain was sequenced within a study of persistence of HIV-infected CD4 T cells. General study points: Degenerate expanded CDR3beta sequences were enriched among CMV- and Gag-responding cells. Rare CMV-responding cells carrying HIV-1 proviruses were not analyzed separately for TCR.

The immunoSEQ assay was version 4, run in survey mode. Produced via immunoSEQ multiplex PCR; TCRdb's table is partial and in-frame only. Of about 40,000 clones listed, approximately 80% are singletons. CDR1 and CDR2 (germline): LNHDA, SQIVND (reference sequence). The CDR3 runs 12 residues. Between the trimmed V and J ends, which lost 4 bases and 3 bases, there was a span of 6 bases. Cells were stimulated with overlapping HIV-1 Gag 15-mer peptides. Sorted nonresponding memory CD4+ T cells were CD40L-negative, CD69-negative, CD45RO-high. In regard to this clone: The antigen is undetermined.

Sequencing used CD4+ T cells sorted from PBMCs after roughly 20-hour stimulation, obtained from a patient who received antiretroviral therapy. The sequence derives from an adult man with HIV who was CMV-seropositive. The J gene is TRBJ2-5, the V gene TRBV19, with unresolved D. The CDR3 DNA is TGTGCCAGTAGTAGCAACAAAGAGACCCAGTACTTC. Translation: CASSSNKETQYF.